These T cell receptor beta chains were read from a single sample in a study of blood T cells in healthy people across ages. TCRdb re-called the 5' RACE reads with MiXCR, one entry per CDR3 protein. The sample comprises some 1,500,000 distinct CDR3 sequences, roughly 43% of which are singletons, and 4% rests with the top ten. The specimen was blood. The source is a woman aged 18-29 years in good health. The CDR3 runs from the conserved cysteine through the conserved F or W. Each record gives: J gene, V gene, clone size, D gene, CDR3 protein, CDR3 DNA. The D gene is left open where the match is weak. Clone size, where shown, is once, few, many, or a class for clones that have expanded.

TRBJ2-1,TRBV5-1,few,TRBD2,CASRVATSLNEQFF,TGCGCCAGCAGGGTCGCGACTAGCCTCAATGAGCAGTTCTTC
TRBJ2-3,TRBV28,few,NA,CASTAGASTQYF,TGTGCCAGCACCGCGGGGGCTTCGACGCAGTATTTT
TRBJ2-3,TRBV20-1,NA,TRBD2,CSARDPLFAGEGTQYF,TGCAGTGCTAGAGATCCCCTTTTCGCGGGGGAGGGTACGCAGTATTTT
TRBJ2-7,TRBV5-6,NA,NA,CASSFLDNAYEQYF,TGTGCCAGCAGCTTCCTGGACAACGCCTACGAGCAGTACTTC
TRBJ1-2,TRBV13,few,NA,CASRDWGSANYGYTF,TGTGCCAGCAGGGACTGGGGGTCAGCTAACTATGGCTACACCTTC
TRBJ2-1,TRBV7-3,few,TRBD1,CASSALYRGPANEQFF,TGTGCCAGCAGCGCATTGTACAGGGGGCCAGCCAATGAGCAGTTCTTC
TRBJ1-1,TRBV20-1,NA,NA,CSAQSAWAETEAFF,TGCAGTGCTCAATCGGCCTGGGCCGAAACTGAAGCTTTCTTT
TRBJ1-2,TRBV27,few,TRBD1,CASSPRTGFGGYTF,TGTGCCAGCAGTCCGCGGACAGGGTTCGGTGGCTACACCTTC
TRBJ2-5,TRBV27,NA,NA,CASSKGEGAETQYF,TGTGCCAGCAGTAAGGGAGAGGGCGCTGAGACCCAGTACTTC
TRBJ2-2,TRBV7-9,NA,NA,CASSHDTTGELFF,TGTGCCAGCAGCCATGACACAACCGGGGAGCTGTTTTTT
TRBJ2-7,TRBV2,NA,TRBD2,CASSDVAGEYEQYF,TGTGCCAGCAGTGACGTAGCGGGAGAGTACGAGCAGTACTTC
TRBJ1-2,TRBV5-1,NA,NA,CASSSSLAGTFSGYTF,TGCGCCAGCAGCTCGTCCTTGGCAGGGACCTTCAGTGGCTACACCTTC
TRBJ2-1,TRBV20-1,NA,TRBD1,CSVLGTEVNEQFF,TGCAGTGTCCTCGGGACAGAGGTTAATGAGCAGTTCTTC
TRBJ2-3,TRBV9,few,NA,CASSVSLNTDTQYF,TGTGCCAGCAGCGTGAGCCTAAACACGGATACGCAGTATTTT